This TCR beta chain stems from a study of CD8 T cells in Susac syndrome. Study in general: Each patient with Susac syndrome, at the time of blood draw, was therapy-naive, on corticosteroids, or on intravenous immunoglobulin alone.

The germline V gene has CDR1 MDHEN and CDR2 SYDVKM. This CDR3 has 15 amino acids. After removal of 7 bases from V and 5 bases from J, the junction contained 7 bases not matched to a gene. Sequencing of TCR beta covered CD8+ and CD4+ T cells obtained from blood. Under recently defined diagnostic criteria, the patients with Susac syndrome qualified as having definite or probable disease. The RNA input was roughly 0.45 to 1 ug, and it was reverse transcribed with random hexamers. Using its own MiXCR run on the immunoSEQ multiplex PCR reads, TCRdb lists one record per CDR3 protein. The table has approximately 210,000 distinct CDR3 sequences, around 93% seen once; the top ten hold about 0.15%.

The sample consisted of CD4+ T cells from PBMCs. The rearrangement joins TRBV28 to TRBJ2-1; the match to TRBD2 covers 11 bases. This clonotype was sampled from a human donor with Susac syndrome. The CDR3 nucleotides read TGTGCCAGCACCTCGGGGACTAGCGGAAACAATGAGCAGTTCTTC. Translated: CASTSGTSGNNEQFF.